What follows are 32 T cell receptor beta chains derived from one specimen sequenced in a study of shared T cell receptors in the human thymus. The table came from immunoSEQ multiplex PCR; TCRdb's copy has only in-frame clones and leaves some out. In the table there are over 65,000 clones, 90% to 95% of which are singletons. The sample consisted of thymocytes. These receptors all stem from a human donor.

The chain recombines TRBV19 with TRBJ1-1; weak D call: TRBD1 (5 bases). Germline values: CDR1 LNHDA, CDR2 SQIVND (reference sequence). Deletions cut 7 bases from V and 1 base from J, with 10 bases between. The CDR3 is 13 residues long. The CDR3 spells CASTLQGNTEAFF. The CDR3 nucleotides read TGTGCCAGTACTCTCCAGGGGAACACTGAAGCTTTCTTT.

The chain carries TRBV4-3 and TRBJ2-7; D may be TRBD1 or TRBD2 (7 bases each). The germline V gene encodes CDR1 LGHNA and CDR2 YSLEER. This CDR3 has 16 amino acids. With 0 bases removed from V and 0 bases from J, the gap between germline ends came to 12 bases. CDR3 sequence: CASSQESGGVSYEQYF. The CDR3 region has the DNA TGCGCCAGCAGCCAAGAGTCAGGGGGGGTCTCCTACGAGCAGTACTTC.

CDR3 residues: CASGLAPGQGIDYGYTF. In DNA form, the CDR3 reads TGTGCTAGTGGTTTGGCCCCAGGACAGGGGATAGACTATGGCTACACCTTC. The V call is TRBV12-5, the J call TRBJ1-2, with 9 bases that match TRBD1. This CDR3 is 17 amino acids long. The germline V gene encodes CDR1 LGHNT and CDR2 FRNRAP. Trimming cost V 1 base and J 3 bases; bases outside gene matches: 9.

The V gene is TRBV7-9, the J gene TRBJ2-2, with D possibly TRBD2 on 5 matching bases. The CDR3 runs to 16 residues. From germline, CDR1 is SEHNR and CDR2 FQNEAQ (reference sequence). V was cut by 2 bases and J by 6 bases, with 16 bases left in between. Here the CDR3 DNA reads TGTGCCAGCAGCTTATTAGGTCCTCGGGGTTCCGGGGAGCTGTTTTTT. Its translation: CASSLLGPRGSGELFF.

The chain couples TRBV27 to TRBJ2-3; D might be TRBD2 (6 bases). Looked up from germline, CDR1 is MNHEY and CDR2 is SMNVEV (reference sequence). This CDR3 is 17 amino acids long. V shed 3 bases and J shed 3 bases, with 19 bases lying between them. For the CDR3, the DNA is TGTGCCAGCAGTTTCCAGCGGGTGACCCCTGGGACAGATACGCAGTATTTT. It specifies CASSFQRVTPGTDTQYF.

The DNA for the CDR3 is TGTGCCAGCTCACCACAGGTCCTTTTAGGGACTTCAAGGTTTCAGGACTACACCTTC. As protein: CASSPQVLLGTSRFQDYTF. The chain uses TRBV18 and TRBJ1-2, with D tentatively TRBD1 (5 bases). CDR3 size: 19 residues. In germline, CDR1 is KGHSH, CDR2 LQKENI. The V and J ends lost 1 base and 10 bases respectively, with 31 bases between them.

This clone was recorded only once. The rearrangement joins TRBV4-1 to TRBJ1-2; 9 positions agree with TRBD1. Per germline, CDR1 MGHRA and CDR2 YSYEKL. The CDR3 contains 15 residues. V shed 3 bases and J 5 bases; nucleotides not matched to a gene: 7. As DNA, the CDR3 is TGCGCCAGCAGCCACCAAGGGGGACAGGGTTATGGCTACACCTTC. Translated, it gives CASSHQGGQGYGYTF.

The genes are TRBV11-2 and TRBJ2-2; TRBD2 matches at 11 bases. Germline loops: CDR1 SGHAT, CDR2 FQNNGV. CDR3 length equals 17 residues. The V gene end was trimmed by 3 bases and the J gene end by 1 base; junction bases not matched to a gene: 4. The CDR3 bases are TGTGCCAGCAGCTTTGGGCTAGCGGGGGGGAACACCGGGGAGCTGTTTTTT. Amino acids: CASSFGLAGGNTGELFF.

The chain recombines TRBV5-6 with TRBJ2-7; 7 nucleotides match TRBD2. The CDR3 is 16 residues long. The junction had 12 bases not matched to a gene; V was cut back by 4 bases and J by 2 bases. The germline gives CDR1 SGHDT, CDR2 YYEEEE. The CDR3 is CASSPGGSAGPYEQYF. In DNA form, the CDR3 reads TGTGCCAGCAGCCCGGGAGGTAGCGCAGGACCCTACGAGCAGTACTTC.

This chain connects TRBV5-1 to TRBJ1-5; 7 bases are a match to TRBD1. The CDR3 length is 17 residues. With V trimmed by 0 bases and J by 2 bases, 8 bases remained unmatched. Germline V gene lookup returns CDR1 SGHRS and CDR2 YFSETQ. The CDR3 protein is CASSLGTGRVGNQPQHF. Written as DNA, the CDR3 is TGCGCCAGCAGCTTGGGGACAGGAAGGGTAGGCAATCAGCCCCAGCATTTT.

The rearrangement links TRBV5-1 to TRBJ1-2; tentative D call: TRBD1 (6 bases). The germline V and J ends were trimmed by 4 bases and 6 bases, with 10 bases remaining between them. Germline V gene sequence: CDR1 SGHRS, CDR2 YFSETQ. The CDR3 runs 12 residues. The CDR3 nucleotides are TGCGCCAGCAGCAAGAACAGGGATGGCTACACCTTC. Protein sequence: CASSKNRDGYTF.

The chain is built from TRBV7-2 and TRBJ2-4; D is perhaps TRBD1 (6 bases). This CDR3 has 12 residues. Germline V lookup: CDR1 SGHTA, CDR2 FQGNSA. The V and J ends lost 4 bases and 9 bases respectively, with 10 bases between them. CDR3 sequence: CASSSGDSIQYF. CDR3 bases: TGTGCCAGCAGCTCAGGGGATAGCATTCAGTACTTC.

CDR3 DNA sequence: TGTGCTAGTGGTTTGGTTGGTCGGCCTAGCGGGGTGCTCTACGAGCAGTACTTC. This gives the protein CASGLVGRPSGVLYEQYF. The chain couples TRBV12-5 to TRBJ2-7; 9 positions match TRBD2. Per germline, CDR1 LGHNT and CDR2 FRNRAP. This CDR3 region has 18 residues. Trimming cost V 0 bases and J 3 bases; bases outside gene matches: 12.

The chain joins TRBV7-2 to TRBJ2-3, with 9 bases that match TRBD2. From germline, CDR1 is SGHTA and CDR2 FQGNSA. This CDR3 region has 17 residues. Unmatched junction bases numbered 8, after V lost 2 bases and J lost 2 bases. CDR3 in amino acids: CASSLRIAGEHTDTQYF. CDR3 in DNA: TGTGCCAGCAGCTTACGGATAGCGGGGGAGCACACAGATACGCAGTATTTT.

This clone was recorded only once. This chain links TRBV28 with TRBJ1-2, with D possibly being TRBD1 (5 bases). CDR3 length: 16 amino acids. Trimming cost V 5 bases and J 5 bases, with 21 bases left between them. CDR1 and CDR2 from the germline V gene are MDHEN and SYDVKM. CDR3 in DNA: TGTGCCAGCAGTCCCCCGTACCTGGGGGGAGGGTATGGCTACACCTTC. Translation gives CASSPPYLGGGYGYTF.

The chain carries TRBV28 and TRBJ1-3, with 7 bases aligning to TRBD1. The V segment lost 7 bases and the J segment 1 base; nucleotides outside the gene matches: 16. Looked up from germline, CDR1 is MDHEN and CDR2 is SYDVKM. The CDR3 spans 18 residues. CDR3 DNA sequence: TGTGCCAGCATCCGGGACAGCCCCTACCTTAGTTCTGGAAACACCATATATTTT. Translating it yields CASIRDSPYLSSGNTIYF. Supplemented by reference TRBV28 and TRBJ1-3, the full variable domain reads DVKVTQSSRYLVKRTGEKVFLECVQDMDHENMFWYRQDPGLGLRLIYFSYDVKMKEKGDIPEGYSVSREKKERFSLILESASTNQTSMYLCASIRDSPYLSSGNTIYFGEGSWLTVV.

The V gene is TRBV27, the J gene TRBJ1-4; D is uncertain. V was clipped by 5 bases and J by 0 bases, with 4 bases between them. CDR1 and CDR2 (germline): MNHEY, SMNVEV (reference sequence). CDR3 size: 13 residues. The CDR3 protein is CASSVATNEKLFF. In DNA form, the CDR3 reads TGTGCCAGCAGTGTTGCAACTAATGAAAAACTGTTTTTT.

V and J are TRBV4-1 and TRBJ2-7; D is undetermined. CDR3 length equals 15 residues. Germline V lookup: CDR1 MGHRA, CDR2 YSYEKL. The germline V and J ends were trimmed by 0 bases and 2 bases, with 11 bases remaining between them. Here the CDR3 DNA reads TGCGCCAGCAGCCAAGACAGAAAATCTACCTACGAGCAGTACTTC. Residues: CASSQDRKSTYEQYF.

This sequence joins TRBV10-3 and TRBJ2-1, with 11 bases matching TRBD1. This CDR3 is 15 amino acids long. Germline V gene sequence: CDR1 ENHRY, CDR2 SYGVKD. Trimming removed 5 bases from V and 8 bases from J; junction bases left unmatched: 8. CDR3 DNA sequence: TGTGCCATCAGTAGTCAGTGGGACAGGGGGGATGAGCAGTTCTTC. Translated: CAISSQWDRGDEQFF.

In DNA, the CDR3 is TGCAGCGTCGCCGGGACAGGAGATAGAACTAACTATGGCTACACCTTC. As protein: CSVAGTGDRTNYGYTF. V is TRBV29-1 and J is TRBJ1-2, with 8 bases aligning to TRBD1. Germline V CDR1 and CDR2: SQVTM, ANQGSEA. The V and J ends lost 6 bases and 0 bases, in that order; junction bases with no gene match: 12. The CDR3 has 16 amino acids.

The rearrangement uses TRBV5-6 and TRBJ2-1; 7 positions agree with TRBD1. Germline CDR1 SGHDT, CDR2 YYEEEE. V trimming: 2 bases; J trimming: 6 bases; junction bases outside the gene matches: 5. This CDR3 contains 14 residues. DNA of the CDR3: TGTGCCAGCAGCTTTGGGGACAGTGCCAATGAGCAGTTCTTC. Translated: CASSFGDSANEQFF.

This sequence joins TRBV7-2 and TRBJ1-4, with D hard to call. The CDR3 spans 14 residues. Trimming shortened V by 5 bases and J by 2 bases, and 9 bases separated the two germline ends. Germline-derived CDR1 and CDR2 are SGHTA and FQGNSA. CDR3 sequence (DNA): TGTGCCAGCAGCCCGGAATGGACTAATGAAAAACTGTTTTTT. Encoded protein: CASSPEWTNEKLFF.

The chain joins TRBV19 to TRBJ1-2; a possible D gene is TRBD1 (6 bases). Trimming left V 5 bases short and J 3 bases short, with 13 bases between. This CDR3 spans 14 amino acids. Germline V CDR1 and CDR2: LNHDA, SQIVND (reference sequence). In DNA form, the CDR3 reads TGTGCCAGTAGTCCTGCAGGGGACCACTATGGCTACACCTTC. This codes for CASSPAGDHYGYTF.

This CDR3 is CASSLTGHGSFGTDTQYF. In DNA form, the CDR3 reads TGTGCCAGCAGCTTAACGGGACACGGCAGTTTCGGCACAGATACGCAGTATTTT. The chain recombines TRBV7-3 with TRBJ2-3; a weak D match, TRBD1 (6 bases). V lost 0 bases to trimming and J lost 1 base, with 17 bases between them. The CDR3 runs to 18 residues. CDR1 SGHTA and CDR2 FQGTGA come from the germline V gene. The whole variable domain, filled in from reference TRBV7-3 and TRBJ2-3, reads GAGVSQTPSNKVTEKGKYVELRCDPISGHTALYWYRQSLGQGPEFLIYFQGTGAADDSGLPNDRFFAVRPEGSVSTLKIQRTERGDSAVYLCASSLTGHGSFGTDTQYFGPGTRLTVL.

The V call is TRBV19, the J call TRBJ1-2; D is uncertain. The germline gives CDR1 LNHDA, CDR2 SQIVND (reference sequence). The CDR3 consists of 13 residues. Deletions cut 2 bases from V and 3 bases from J, with 7 bases between. CDR3 nucleotide sequence: TGTGCCAGTAGTATATTGGCACACTATGGCTACACCTTC. Encoded protein: CASSILAHYGYTF.

This rearrangement joins TRBV6-5 to TRBJ2-5, with TRBD2 identical over 11 bases. The CDR3 has 14 residues. The trim removed 8 bases at V and 2 bases at J, leaving 4 bases unmatched. The germline V gene has CDR1 MNHEY and CDR2 SVGAGI. The CDR3 sequence: CASAPSGGQETQYF. DNA of the CDR3: TGTGCCAGCGCCCCTAGCGGGGGGCAAGAGACCCAGTACTTC.

The genes are TRBV7-2 and TRBJ1-3; 10 positions agree with TRBD1. From germline, CDR1 is SGHTA and CDR2 FQGNSA. V shed 1 base, J shed 4 bases, and the junction held 7 bases outside the gene matches. This CDR3 comprises 17 residues. CDR3 protein: CASSLGGGTGVGNTIYF. The CDR3 DNA follows: TGTGCCAGCAGCTTAGGTGGCGGGACAGGGGTGGGAAACACCATATATTTT.

This chain links TRBV4-1 with TRBJ1-5; a weak D match, TRBD1 (5 bases). Trimming cost V 6 bases and J 10 bases, with 25 bases left between them. CDR1 is MGHRA, CDR2 YSYEKL, per germline. The CDR3 sequence is 16 residues long. CDR3 loop: CASSLATVGGLSPQHF. CDR3 nucleotide sequence: TGCGCCAGCAGTCTAGCGACGGTGGGGGGTCTCTCCCCCCAGCATTTT.

J is TRBJ1-6 and V is TRBV4-3; 10 bases match TRBD1. CDR3 length: 19 amino acids. Germline V gene sequence: CDR1 LGHNA, CDR2 YSLEER. Losses at the gene ends were 2 bases for V and 9 bases for J; bases not matched to a gene: 16. This chain's CDR3 is CASSQSWTGGRVHFSPLHF. The CDR3 coding sequence is TGCGCCAGCAGCCAATCTTGGACAGGGGGAAGGGTTCATTTTTCACCCCTCCACTTT.

V is TRBV4-3 and J is TRBJ2-7; D is perhaps TRBD1 (5 bases). V lost 0 bases and J 5 bases, leaving 17 bases between the germline ends. CDR3 length: 16 amino acids. From germline, CDR1 is LGHNA and CDR2 YSLEER. The CDR3 DNA reads as TGCGCCAGCAGCCAAGATCGGTGGCAGGGTTGGAACGAGCAGTACTTC. Its translation: CASSQDRWQGWNEQYF.

This clone was found a few times. This chain links TRBV19 with TRBJ2-1; D gene unclear. Germline V gene data show CDR1 as LNHDA and CDR2 as SQIVND (reference sequence). The CDR3 runs to 11 residues. Trimming shortened V by 6 bases and J by 8 bases, and 8 bases separated the two germline ends. CDR3 bases: TGTGCCAGTAGGGATCAGCATGAGCAGTTCTTC. Residues: CASRDQHEQFF.

The rearrangement joins TRBV6-9 to TRBJ2-5, with D possibly being TRBD1 (8 bases). The CDR3 totals 15 residues. Germline lookup yields CDR1 MNHGY and CDR2 SVAAGI. Trimming pared 4 bases from V and 4 bases from J, leaving 16 bases between. CDR3 residues: CASSWRNRGGETQYF. The CDR3 nucleotides are TGTGCCAGCAGTTGGAGGAACAGGGGGGGAGAGACCCAGTACTTC.